This T cell receptor (beta chain) was found in a study of CD8 T cells in ankylosing spondylitis. Study-wide findings and caveats: Certain motif variants had earlier appeared in reactive arthritis synovial fluid and blood. The disease-linked clones had a CD8+ phenotype and low blood frequencies. In ankylosing spondylitis blood, a motif of roughly 8 highly homologous TCR beta variants appeared characteristic. Matched ankylosing spondylitis synovial fluid reportedly showed significant enrichment of disease-linked clones.

With molecular barcodes, quantitative 5'-RACE was used to make the TCR beta libraries. TCRdb ran MiXCR on the 5' RACE reads and lists one entry per CDR3 protein. The repertoire holds fewer than 400,000 distinct CDR3 sequences, with under 25% as singletons. In its sample, this clonotype was seen a few times. The antigen remains unidentified. This CDR3 has 15 amino acids. Germline CDR1 is MNHEY and CDR2 is SMNVEV (reference sequence). V was shortened by 5 bases and J by 3 bases, with 17 bases between the two germline ends. The receptor was derived from a male donor with ankylosing spondylitis. The chain has TRBV27 and TRBJ2-7; no definite D call. What was sequenced was blood, either unsorted or a sorted T cell fraction (not recorded which). The CDR3 DNA reads TGTGCCAGCAGTCCGTGGATGAGACTGGGCTACGAGCAGTACTTC. It is translated as CASSPWMRLGYEQYF.